This entry lists 19 T cell receptor beta chains sequenced from one sample in a study of regulatory T cells in long-lasting Graves disease. As to time point: newly diagnosed GD, antithyroid drugs for less than 3 months. There was RNA extracted from PBMCs, and the TCR library was made from it. Assembly of TCR beta libraries relied on iRepertoire HTBI primers together with Arm-PCR of CDR3 regions. MiXCR was run by TCRdb on the multiplex PCR reads, yielding one entry per CDR3 protein. This repertoire shows roughly 560,000 distinct CDR3 sequences, roughly 15% found once; its top ten account for 20% to 25%. The same data also contributed to another study, on T cells in Graves' hyperthyroidism and ophthalmopathy.

Material: peripheral blood mononuclear cells (PBMCs), obtained at new diagnosis, from a patient treated with antithyroid drugs. These receptors were collected from a woman aged 35-65 years with Graves disease.

In its sample, this clonotype was seen a few times. The CDR3 sequence is CASSEWGGTGLGYTF. For the CDR3, the DNA is TGTGCCAGCAGTGAATGGGGGGGGACAGGACTTGGCTACACCTTC. This sequence joins TRBV25-1 and TRBJ1-2; TRBD1 agrees at 8 bases. Per the germline V gene, CDR1 is MGHDK and CDR2 is SYGVNS. The junction had 8 bases not matched to a gene; V was cut back by 1 base and J by 7 bases. The CDR3 totals 15 residues.

V usage is TRBV7-9 and J usage is TRBJ1-2; D unresolved. The V gene's germline CDR1 is SEHNR and CDR2 FQNEAQ (reference sequence). This CDR3 contains 15 residues. V was cut by 1 base and J by 4 bases, with 13 bases left in between. CDR3 sequence reads: CASSLESSYSYGYTF. Here the CDR3 DNA reads TGTGCCAGCAGCTTAGAATCGTCATACAGCTATGGCTACACCTTC.

This clonotype was seen at least ten times. The chain couples TRBV3-1 to TRBJ2-1; 9 positions agree with TRBD2. Germline-derived CDR1 and CDR2 are LGHDT and YNNKEL (reference sequence). V shed 4 bases, J shed 2 bases, and the junction held 6 bases outside the gene matches. The length of the CDR3 is 16 residues. Here the CDR3 DNA reads TGTGCCAGCAGCCGATCCGCGGGGGGGCCCTACAATGAGCAGTTCTTC. It translates to CASSRSAGGPYNEQFF.

The chain's CDR3 is CASSQDYPGNYGYTF. CDR3 DNA: TGCGCCAGCAGCCAAGATTACCCAGGGAACTATGGCTACACCTTC. The rearrangement joins TRBV4-3 to TRBJ1-2; perhaps TRBD1 as D (5 bases). The CDR3 covers 15 residues. Per the germline V gene, CDR1 is LGHNA and CDR2 is YSLEER. The V end lost 0 bases, the J end lost 2 bases, and 10 bases lay between the germline ends.

This clonotype has just a few counts. Lacking the conserved final phenylalanine or tryptophan, this CDR3 likely reflects a read error. The chain joins TRBV2 to TRBJ2-3; possible D gene TRBD2, 5 bases. CDR3 length equals 15 residues. Germline V gene data show CDR1 as SNHLY and CDR2 as FYNNEI. For the CDR3, the DNA is TGTGCCAGCAGTGAGCTTAGCGCGGGCACAGATGCGCAGTATCTT. It translates to CASSELSAGTDAQYL.

This chain joins TRBV6-1 and TRBJ1-1; 8 nucleotides line up with TRBD1. Germline lookup yields CDR1 MNHNS and CDR2 SASEGT. V shed 6 bases and J 4 bases; nucleotides not matched to a gene: 4. The CDR3 runs to 13 residues. The CDR3 sequence: CASRDRAFTEAFF. CDR3 DNA sequence: TGTGCCAGCAGGGACAGGGCATTCACTGAAGCTTTCTTT.

This clonotype was observed many times. J is TRBJ2-5 and V is TRBV11-3; either TRBD1 or TRBD2 may supply D (5 bases each). The CDR3 runs to 16 residues. The V gene's germline CDR1 is SGHNT and CDR2 YENEEA. V gave up 2 bases and J gave up 5 bases, with 18 bases separating them. This CDR3 is CASSLPRGESRETQYF. The CDR3 DNA follows: TGTGCCAGCAGCTTACCACGAGGGGAGTCAAGGGAGACCCAGTACTTC.

This clonotype was detected ten times or more. An end of the junction differs from the germline gene, which may be a read error. The gene calls are TRBV20-1 and TRBJ2-5, with D possibly TRBD2 on 7 matching bases. CDR3 length: 13 residues. CDR1 is DFQATT, CDR2 SNEGSKA, per germline (reference sequence). CDR3 sequence: CSARAGGQETQYF. Written as DNA, the CDR3 is TGCAGTGCTAGAGCGGGGGGACAAGAGACCCAGTACTTT.

Comments on this clonotype: This clone may be a read error of a much larger clone one base away. The CDR3 is CASSVGGLNTDTQYF. Written as DNA, the CDR3 is TGTGCCAGCAGTGTCGGCGGGTTGAACACAGATACGCAGTATTTT. The chain carries TRBV6-2 or TRBV6-3 and TRBJ2-3; perhaps TRBD2 as D (5 bases). CDR1 MNHEY and CDR2 SVGEGT come from the germline V gene. The CDR3 is made up of 15 amino acids. V was clipped by 5 bases and J by 2 bases, with 14 bases between them.

This clonotype was observed a few times. The chain employs TRBV7-2 and TRBJ2-1, with 10 nucleotides matching TRBD1. Judging by the DNA end, TRBJ2-5 fits better; the J call may be wrong. Per the germline V gene, CDR1 is SGHTA and CDR2 is FQGNSA. The CDR3 is 16 residues long. CDR3 region: CASSLGDRGRGETQYF. CDR3 DNA: TGTGCCAGCAGCCTCGGGGACAGGGGAAGGGGGGAGACCCAGTACTTC.

V usage is TRBV6-1 and J usage is TRBJ1-5; D is ambiguous. The germline V and J ends were trimmed by 4 bases and 0 bases, with 10 bases remaining between them. The germline V gene encodes CDR1 MNHNS and CDR2 SASEGT. The CDR3 spans 15 residues. CDR3 DNA sequence: TGTGCCAGCAGTGGGCAATATTATAGCAATCAGCCCCAGCATTTT. It encodes CASSGQYYSNQPQHF.

In its sample, this clonotype was seen a few times. The chain has TRBV7-3 and TRBJ1-2, with 7 bases aligning to TRBD1. Per the germline V gene, CDR1 is SGHTA and CDR2 is FQGTGA. The CDR3 totals 13 residues. The J segment lost 8 bases and the V segment lost 0 bases, leaving 3 bases of the junction unmatched. The CDR3 DNA sequence: TGTGCCAGCAGCTTAACTGACAGGGTCGGCTACACCTTC. It is translated as CASSLTDRVGYTF.

This clonotype has at least ten counts. The chain links TRBV12-3 or TRBV12-4 to TRBJ1-1, with TRBD1 matching over 10 bases. CDR3 length: 14 residues. Trimming at V came to 6 bases and at J to 5 bases, leaving 6 bases not matched to a gene. The DNA of the CDR3 is TGTGCCAGCAGCGCCGGGACAGGGGCGACTGAAGCTTTCTTT. Translation gives CASSAGTGATEAFF.

This clonotype turned up a few times. The chain recombines TRBV27 with TRBJ1-1, with D perhaps TRBD1 (6 bases). CDR1 and CDR2 from the germline V gene are MNHEY and SMNVEV (reference sequence). This CDR3 contains 14 residues. Trimming removed 6 bases from V and 1 base from J, with 12 bases in between. The CDR3 protein is CASRGGQPNTEAFF. For the CDR3, the DNA is TGTGCCAGCAGGGGAGGACAGCCGAACACTGAAGCTTTCTTT.

This clonotype was seen repeatedly, ten times or more. The V and J genes are TRBV20-1 and TRBJ1-2; tentative D call: TRBD1 (5 bases). The CDR3 is 13 amino acids. Between the trimmed V and J ends, which lost 4 bases and 5 bases, there was a span of 14 bases. Germline V gene data show CDR1 as DFQATT and CDR2 as SNEGSKA (reference sequence). Written as DNA, the CDR3 is TGCAGTGCTACCCCGACAGAGGGTTATGGCTACACCTTC. This gives the protein CSATPTEGYGYTF.

This clonotype came up many times. The chain is built from TRBV2 and TRBJ1-2, with 8 bases fitting TRBD1. The length of the CDR3 is 12 residues. In germline, CDR1 is SNHLY, CDR2 FYNNEI. J lost 6 bases, V lost 4 bases, and 1 base had no gene match. The CDR3 region is CASSAGGDGYTF. CDR3 in DNA: TGTGCCAGCAGTGCAGGGGGCGATGGCTACACCTTC.

Ten or more counts support this clonotype. The CDR3 coding sequence is TGTGCCAGCTCACCACCGGTGGGTTATGGCTACACCTTC. Residues: CASSPPVGYGYTF. This sequence joins TRBV18 and TRBJ1-2, with unresolved D. V lost 0 bases to trimming and J lost 5 bases, with 7 bases between them. Germline CDR1 and CDR2: KGHSH and LQKENI. The CDR3 runs to 13 residues.

This clonotype was counted many times. This chain joins TRBV5-1 and TRBJ2-1; D is unclear. The germline V and J ends were trimmed by 1 base and 8 bases, with 13 bases remaining between them. The CDR3 spans 14 residues. CDR1 is SGHRS, CDR2 YFSETQ, per germline. As DNA, the CDR3 is TGCGCCAGCAGCTTGATGCCAGGCGGCGATGAGCAGTTCTTC. It yields the protein CASSLMPGGDEQFF.

J is TRBJ2-1 and V is TRBV30; D ambiguous. In germline, CDR1 is GTSNPN, CDR2 SVGIG (reference sequence). CDR3 length: 14 amino acids. V lost 1 base and J 3 bases, leaving 10 bases between the germline ends. CDR3 DNA sequence: TGTGCCTGGAGTGGGGGTTTCGGCTACAATGAGCAGTTCTTC. Protein product: CAWSGGFGYNEQFF.